This TCR beta chain was found in a study of blood T cell repertoires in COVID-19. About the research overall: The study drew acute and convalescent COVID-19 samples from the United States, Italy and Spain. PBMCs, B-cell-depleted T cells, or T cells provided the cDNA or gDNA that made up the material.

In the original processing: Scientists estimated how many nucleated cells there were by amplifying reference gene primers. Clones were sequenced by immunoSEQ multiplex PCR, and TCRdb holds only the in-frame ones, with some missing. That table supplies the V and J calls and clone size; D and trimming were determined from the DNA. The sample carries approximately 150,000 clones, around nine tenths recorded once. Germline CDR1 and CDR2: MNHNY and SVGAGI (reference sequence). V was pared by 6 bases and J by 7 bases, with 12 bases of the junction left unmatched. The CDR3 consists of 16 residues. The TCR comes from a woman between 50 and 59 years old with acute or convalescent COVID-19. The chain employs TRBV6-6 and TRBJ1-6, with 7 bases matching TRBD1. Sequencing used peripheral blood. CDR3 loop: CASRASETGWNSPLHF. The CDR3 DNA sequence: TGTGCCAGCAGGGCCTCCGAGACAGGGTGGAATTCACCCCTCCACTTT.